A single sample gave rise to the 21 T cell receptor beta chains below, sequenced in a study of T cells in Graves' hyperthyroidism and ophthalmopathy. Amplified regions were TCR beta CDR3 sequences from RNA transcripts. The TCR CDR3 was amplified in a first-round RT-PCR using the HTBI primer set. TCRdb analysed the multiplex PCR reads with MiXCR anew, one entry per CDR3 protein. The sample comprises under 350,000 distinct CDR3 sequences, roughly 18% of which are singletons, and around 50% rests with the top ten. The sample was blood. All receptors derive from a woman aged 50 to 65 with Graves' hyperthyroidism.

This clonotype was detected many times. The chain links TRBV20-1 to TRBJ1-1; 7 bases fit TRBD1. The CDR3 is 13 amino acids. V gave up 6 bases and J gave up 4 bases; unmatched junction bases: 8. Looked up from germline, CDR1 is DFQATT and CDR2 is SNEGSKA (reference sequence). The CDR3 DNA reads as TGCAGTGCCGAAGGGGGCTTTGGCACTGAAGCTTTCTTT. It is translated as CSAEGGFGTEAFF.

In this sample, this clonotype turned up many times. In DNA, the CDR3 is TGTGCCAGCAGTTTAGCGGGGGGTATAAACAATGAGCAGTTCTTC. Amino acid sequence: CASSLAGGINNEQFF. V gene TRBV12-3 or TRBV12-4 combines with J gene TRBJ2-1; TRBD2 might be the D (6 bases). V gave up 0 bases and J gave up 5 bases, with 11 bases separating them. The length of the CDR3 is 15 residues.

In its sample, this clonotype was seen a few times. The gene calls are TRBV29-1 and TRBJ2-1; no clear D. There are 13 residues in the CDR3. CDR1 is SQVTM and CDR2 is ANQGSEA in the germline V gene. Deletions cut 6 bases from V and 1 base from J, with 10 bases between. This CDR3 is CSVTHPSYNEQFF. CDR3 coding DNA: TGCAGCGTAACCCATCCGTCCTACAATGAGCAGTTCTTC.

This sequence joins TRBV9 and TRBJ1-1; tentatively, D is TRBD1 (5 bases). This CDR3 region has 15 residues. V dropped 0 bases and J dropped 5 bases, with 14 bases sitting between them. Germline-derived CDR1 and CDR2 are SGDLS and YYNGEE. The CDR3 DNA is TGTGCCAGCAGCGTAGCCCCCGGGGGAGGTACTGAAGCTTTCTTT. As protein: CASSVAPGGGTEAFF.

This clonotype was counted between two and nine times. The chain has TRBV11-2 and TRBJ2-2; D gene ambiguous. Trimming pared 2 bases from V and 1 base from J, leaving 5 bases between. This CDR3 contains 14 residues. Germline V gene data show CDR1 as SGHAT and CDR2 as FQNNGV. CDR3 loop: CASSLTLNTGELFF. CDR3 sequence (DNA): TGTGCCAGCAGCTTAACCCTGAACACCGGGGAGCTGTTTTTT.

The chain has TRBV2 and TRBJ2-1, with 10 bases that match TRBD2. The V gene's germline CDR1 is SNHLY and CDR2 FYNNEI. V dropped 0 bases and J dropped 4; count of bases not matched to a gene: 9. The length of the CDR3 is 18 residues. CDR3 nucleotides: TGTGCCAGCAGTGAAGCGCTTCCGTGGACTAGCGGATACAATGAGCAGTTCTTC. Residues: CASSEALPWTSGYNEQFF. The full variable domain, completed using reference TRBV2 and TRBJ2-1, is EPEVTQTPSHQVTQMGQEVILRCVPISNHLYFYWYRQILGQKVEFLVSFYNNEISEKSEIFDDQFSVERPDGSNFTLKIRSTKLEDSAMYFCASSEALPWTSGYNEQFFGPGTRLTVL.

This clonotype was recorded many times. The chain carries TRBV12-3 or TRBV12-4 and TRBJ1-5; possible D gene TRBD1, 5 bases. This CDR3 is 15 amino acids long. Between the trimmed V and J ends, which lost 1 base and 4 bases, there was a span of 11 bases. CDR3 sequence reads: CASSLVQGSNQPQHF. The CDR3 DNA follows: TGTGCCAGCAGTTTAGTCCAGGGTTCGAATCAGCCCCAGCATTTT.

This clonotype appeared a few times. The chain links TRBV12-3 or TRBV12-4 to TRBJ1-2; 9 positions agree with TRBD1. The J segment lost 8 bases and the V segment lost 1 base, leaving 2 bases of the junction unmatched. CDR3 length equals 13 residues. As DNA, the CDR3 is TGTGCCAGCAGTTTAGGGACAGGGGCCGGCTACACCTTC. As protein: CASSLGTGAGYTF.

This clonotype was seen many times. J is TRBJ2-3 and V is TRBV11-2; D remains ambiguous. The CDR3 length is 11 residues. V dropped 1 base and J dropped 7 bases, with 3 bases sitting between them. Germline CDR1 and CDR2: SGHAT and FQNNGV. The CDR3 sequence is CASSLGNTQYF. In DNA, the CDR3 is TGTGCCAGCAGCTTAGGGAATACGCAGTATTTT.

In DNA form, the CDR3 reads TGTGCCAGTAGTACCGGTACTATTTCGAACACTGAAGCTTTCTTT. Translating gives CASSTGTISNTEAFF. The J gene is TRBJ1-1, the V gene TRBV19; no definite D call. The V and J ends lost 4 bases and 1 base respectively, with 13 bases between them. Germline-derived CDR1 and CDR2 are LNHDA and SQIVND (reference sequence). This CDR3 is 15 amino acids long.

The sample holds a few counts of this clonotype. The chain joins TRBV7-9 to TRBJ2-3, with no clear D. The CDR3 length is 15 residues. The germline V gene has CDR1 SEHNR and CDR2 FQNEAQ (reference sequence). The V gene lost 5 bases and the J gene lost 0 bases, with 12 bases spanning the gap. The CDR3 DNA reads as TGTGCCAGCAGCCCTACCTTGGACAGCACAGATACGCAGTATTTT. Its protein product is CASSPTLDSTDTQYF.

This clonotype has a count of ten or more. This chain links TRBV13 with TRBJ1-3; possibly TRBD1 for D (5 bases). The CDR3 runs 14 residues. V shed 2 bases and J shed 5 bases, with 10 bases lying between them. Germline lookup yields CDR1 PRHDT and CDR2 FYEKMQ (reference sequence). CDR3 in DNA: TGTGCCAGCAGCTTATTGGCAGGGCGAAACACCATATATTTT. Translated: CASSLLAGRNTIYF.

V and J are TRBV12-3 or TRBV12-4 and TRBJ2-7, with 10 positions matching TRBD1. CDR3 length: 15 residues. After removal of 4 bases from V and 8 bases from J, the junction contained 11 bases not matched to a gene. The CDR3 region is CASSYNPIDRGQQYF. The CDR3 nucleotides read TGTGCCAGCAGTTACAACCCGATTGACAGGGGGCAGCAGTACTTC.

V usage is TRBV4-2 and J usage is TRBJ2-3; TRBD2 matches 9 bases. V lost 0 bases, J lost 3 bases, and 7 bases stayed unmatched. The germline V gene encodes CDR1 LGHNA and CDR2 YNFKEQ. The CDR3 totals 17 residues. CDR3 region: CASSQDGRGGWTDTQYF. CDR3 bases: TGTGCCAGCAGCCAAGATGGGCGGGGGGGCTGGACAGATACGCAGTATTTT.

This clonotype has a handful of counts. This sequence joins TRBV20-1 and TRBJ2-4; TRBD1 aligns across 9 bases. CDR1 is DFQATT and CDR2 is SNEGSKA in the germline V gene (reference sequence). The CDR3 extends over 15 amino acids. Trimming removed 3 bases from V and 3 bases from J; junction bases left unmatched: 6. The CDR3 DNA sequence: TGCAGTGCTAGTCCGGGACAGGGCGGCAAAAACATTCAGTACTTC. Its translation: CSASPGQGGKNIQYF.

V gene TRBV27 combines with J gene TRBJ2-7, with 11 nucleotides matching TRBD2. The CDR3 spans 13 residues. Germline V gene lookup returns CDR1 MNHEY and CDR2 SMNVEV (reference sequence). Unmatched junction bases numbered 4, after V lost 5 bases and J lost 7 bases. As DNA, the CDR3 is TGTGCCAGCAGTGTCGGGACTAGCGGAGAGCAGTACTTC. Its protein product is CASSVGTSGEQYF.

This clonotype was counted only a few times. The chain couples TRBV2 to TRBJ2-1, with TRBD1 matching 7 bases. The V gene's germline CDR1 is SNHLY and CDR2 FYNNEI. V was pared by 6 bases and J by 7 bases, with 9 bases of the junction left unmatched. This CDR3 region has 14 residues. This CDR3 reads CASRRQGAMNEQFF. CDR3 bases: TGTGCCAGCAGGAGACAGGGCGCAATGAATGAGCAGTTCTTC.

A few counts support this clonotype. V gene TRBV2 combines with J gene TRBJ2-2, with D maybe TRBD1 (6 bases). The CDR3 runs to 16 residues. V was shortened by 5 bases and J by 0 bases, with 13 bases between the two germline ends. CDR1 SNHLY and CDR2 FYNNEI come from the germline V gene. CDR3 nucleotide sequence: TGTGCCAGCAGTCCCCAAAGGACAGCGAACACCGGGGAGCTGTTTTTT. Encoded protein: CASSPQRTANTGELFF.

There are many counts of this clonotype. This chain joins TRBV3-1 and TRBJ1-1; D is possibly TRBD1 (5 bases). This CDR3 spans 19 amino acids. The germline V gene encodes CDR1 LGHDT and CDR2 YNNKEL (reference sequence). Trimming took off 3 bases at V and 2 bases at J, with 25 bases between the two ends. The CDR3 bases are TGTGCCAGCAGCCAGTGGCGGTGGGACCCCCTTAGGCCTAACACTGAAGCTTTCTTT. Amino acids: CASSQWRWDPLRPNTEAFF.

This clonotype has a handful of counts. The rearrangement links TRBV19 to TRBJ1-2, with TRBD1 identical over 11 bases. Unmatched junction bases numbered 11, after V lost 10 bases and J lost 1 base. This CDR3 comprises 16 residues. Germline V lookup: CDR1 LNHDA, CDR2 SQIVND (reference sequence). CDR3 amino acids: CATTRGTGGSNYGYTF. The CDR3 DNA follows: TGTGCCACTACCCGGGGGACAGGGGGAAGTAACTATGGCTACACCTTC.

The gene calls are TRBV2 and TRBJ1-6; no definite D call. V gave up 2 bases and J gave up 3 bases, with 8 bases separating them. Germline CDR1 and CDR2: SNHLY and FYNNEI. The CDR3 contains 15 residues. The CDR3 is CASSERVFYNSPLHF. As DNA, the CDR3 is TGTGCCAGCAGTGAACGGGTTTTCTATAATTCACCCCTCCACTTT.